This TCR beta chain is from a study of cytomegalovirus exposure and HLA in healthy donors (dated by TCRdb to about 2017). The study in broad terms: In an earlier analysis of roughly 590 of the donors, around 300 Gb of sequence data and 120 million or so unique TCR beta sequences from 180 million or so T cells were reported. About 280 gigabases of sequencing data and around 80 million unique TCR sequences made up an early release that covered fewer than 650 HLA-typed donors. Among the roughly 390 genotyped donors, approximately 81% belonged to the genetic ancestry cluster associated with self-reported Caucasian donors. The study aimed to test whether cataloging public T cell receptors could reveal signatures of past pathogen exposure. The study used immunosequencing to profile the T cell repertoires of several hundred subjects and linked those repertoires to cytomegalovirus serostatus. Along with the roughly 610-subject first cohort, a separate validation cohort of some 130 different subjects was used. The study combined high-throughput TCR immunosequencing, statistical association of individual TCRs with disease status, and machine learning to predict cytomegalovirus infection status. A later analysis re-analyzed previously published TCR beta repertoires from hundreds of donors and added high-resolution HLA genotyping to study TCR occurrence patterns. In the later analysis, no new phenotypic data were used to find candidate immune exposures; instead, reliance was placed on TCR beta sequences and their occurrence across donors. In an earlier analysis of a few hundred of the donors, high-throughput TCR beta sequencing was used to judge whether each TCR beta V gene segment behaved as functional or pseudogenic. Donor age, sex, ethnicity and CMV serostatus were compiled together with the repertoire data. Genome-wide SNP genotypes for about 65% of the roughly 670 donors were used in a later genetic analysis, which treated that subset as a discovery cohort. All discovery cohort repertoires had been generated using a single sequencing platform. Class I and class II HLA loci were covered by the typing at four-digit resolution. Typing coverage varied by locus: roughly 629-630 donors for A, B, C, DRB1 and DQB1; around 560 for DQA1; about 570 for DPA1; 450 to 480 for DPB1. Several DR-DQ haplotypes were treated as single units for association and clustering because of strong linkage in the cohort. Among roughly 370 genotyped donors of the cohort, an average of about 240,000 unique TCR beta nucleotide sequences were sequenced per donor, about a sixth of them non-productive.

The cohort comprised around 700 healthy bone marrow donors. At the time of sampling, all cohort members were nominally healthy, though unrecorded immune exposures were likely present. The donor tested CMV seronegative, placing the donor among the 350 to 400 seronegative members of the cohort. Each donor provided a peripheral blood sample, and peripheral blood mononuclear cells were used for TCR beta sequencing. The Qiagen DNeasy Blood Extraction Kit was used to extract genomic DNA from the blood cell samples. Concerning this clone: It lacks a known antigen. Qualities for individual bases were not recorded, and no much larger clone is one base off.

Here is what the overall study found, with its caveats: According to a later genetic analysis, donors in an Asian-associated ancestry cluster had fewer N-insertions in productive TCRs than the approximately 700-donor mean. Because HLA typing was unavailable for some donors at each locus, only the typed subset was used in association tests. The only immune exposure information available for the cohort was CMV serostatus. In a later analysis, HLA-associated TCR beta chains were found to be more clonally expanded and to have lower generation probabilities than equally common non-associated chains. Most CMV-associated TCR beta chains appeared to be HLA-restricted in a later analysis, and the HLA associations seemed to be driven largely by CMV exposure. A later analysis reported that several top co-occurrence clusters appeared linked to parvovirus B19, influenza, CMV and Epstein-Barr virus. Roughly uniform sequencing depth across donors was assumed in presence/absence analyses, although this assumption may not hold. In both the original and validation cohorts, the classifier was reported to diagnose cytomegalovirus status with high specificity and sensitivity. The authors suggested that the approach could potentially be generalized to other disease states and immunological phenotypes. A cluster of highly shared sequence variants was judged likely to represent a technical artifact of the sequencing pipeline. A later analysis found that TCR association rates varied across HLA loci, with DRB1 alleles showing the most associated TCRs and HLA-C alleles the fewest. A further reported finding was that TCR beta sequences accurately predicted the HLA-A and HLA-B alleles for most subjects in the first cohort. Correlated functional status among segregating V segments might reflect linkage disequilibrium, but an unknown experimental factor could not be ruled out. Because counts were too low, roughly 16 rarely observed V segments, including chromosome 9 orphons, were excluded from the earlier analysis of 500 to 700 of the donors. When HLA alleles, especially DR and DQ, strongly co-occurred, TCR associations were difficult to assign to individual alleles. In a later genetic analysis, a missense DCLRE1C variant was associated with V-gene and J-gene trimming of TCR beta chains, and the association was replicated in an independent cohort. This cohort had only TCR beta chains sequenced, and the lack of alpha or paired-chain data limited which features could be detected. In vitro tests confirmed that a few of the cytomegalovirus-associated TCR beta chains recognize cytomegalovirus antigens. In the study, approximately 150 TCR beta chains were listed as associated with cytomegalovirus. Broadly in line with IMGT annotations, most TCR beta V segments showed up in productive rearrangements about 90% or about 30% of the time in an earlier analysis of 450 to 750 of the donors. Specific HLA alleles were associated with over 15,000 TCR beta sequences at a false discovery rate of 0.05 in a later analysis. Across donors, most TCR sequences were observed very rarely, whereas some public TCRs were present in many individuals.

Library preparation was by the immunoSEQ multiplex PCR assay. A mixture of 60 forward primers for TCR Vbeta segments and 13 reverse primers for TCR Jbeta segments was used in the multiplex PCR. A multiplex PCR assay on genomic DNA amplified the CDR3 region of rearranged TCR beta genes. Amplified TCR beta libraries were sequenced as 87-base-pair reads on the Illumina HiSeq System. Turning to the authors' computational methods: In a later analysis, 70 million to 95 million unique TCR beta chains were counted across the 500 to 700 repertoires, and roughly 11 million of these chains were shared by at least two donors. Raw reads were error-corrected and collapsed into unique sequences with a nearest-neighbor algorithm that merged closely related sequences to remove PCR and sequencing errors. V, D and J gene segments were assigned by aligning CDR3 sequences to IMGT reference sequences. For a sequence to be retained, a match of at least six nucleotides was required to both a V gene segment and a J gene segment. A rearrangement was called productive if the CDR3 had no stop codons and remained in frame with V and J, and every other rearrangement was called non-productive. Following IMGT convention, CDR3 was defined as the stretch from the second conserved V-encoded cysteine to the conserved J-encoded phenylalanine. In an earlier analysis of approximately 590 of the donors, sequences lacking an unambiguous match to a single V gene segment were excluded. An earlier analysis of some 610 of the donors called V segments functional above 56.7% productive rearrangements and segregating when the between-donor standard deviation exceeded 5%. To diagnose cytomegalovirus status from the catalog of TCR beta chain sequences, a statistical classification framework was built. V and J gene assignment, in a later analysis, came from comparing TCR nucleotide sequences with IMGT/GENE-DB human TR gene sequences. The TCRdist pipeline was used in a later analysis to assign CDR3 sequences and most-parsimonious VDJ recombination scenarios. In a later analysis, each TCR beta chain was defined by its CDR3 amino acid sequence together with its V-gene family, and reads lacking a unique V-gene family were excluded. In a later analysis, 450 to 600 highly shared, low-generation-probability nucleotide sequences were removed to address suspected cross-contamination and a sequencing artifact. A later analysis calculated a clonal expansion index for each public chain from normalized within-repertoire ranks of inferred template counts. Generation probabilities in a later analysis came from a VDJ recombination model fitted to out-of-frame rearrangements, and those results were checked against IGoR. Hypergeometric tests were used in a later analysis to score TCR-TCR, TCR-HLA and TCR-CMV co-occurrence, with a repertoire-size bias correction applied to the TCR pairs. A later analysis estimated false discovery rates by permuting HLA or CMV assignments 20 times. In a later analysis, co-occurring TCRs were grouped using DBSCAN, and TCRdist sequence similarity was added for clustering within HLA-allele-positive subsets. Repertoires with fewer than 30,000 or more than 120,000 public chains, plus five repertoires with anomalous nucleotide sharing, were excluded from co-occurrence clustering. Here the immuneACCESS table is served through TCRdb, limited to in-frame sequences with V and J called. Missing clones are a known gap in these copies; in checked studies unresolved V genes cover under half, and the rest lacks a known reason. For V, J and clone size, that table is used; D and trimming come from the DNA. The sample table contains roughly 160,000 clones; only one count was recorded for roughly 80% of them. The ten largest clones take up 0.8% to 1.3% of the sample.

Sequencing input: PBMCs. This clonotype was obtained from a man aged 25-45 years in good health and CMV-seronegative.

Read as DNA, the sequence is TGTGCCAGCAGTTACTCTACGGGACAGGACTCCTACGAGCAGTACTTC. It translates as CASSYSTGQDSYEQYF. The chain is encoded by TRBV6-5 joined to TRBJ2-5, and 8 bases in between align with TRBD1. With the DNA end fitting TRBJ2-7 better, the J assignment may be wrong. CDR1 is given as MNHEY and CDR2 as SVGAGI, both from the germline V gene. Taken from cysteine to phenylalanine, the CDR3 has 16 residues. The only DNA kept is the CDR3, 48 bases in frame from the first base.